The present T cell receptor (beta chain) was sequenced within a study of T cell responses to AZD1222 COVID-19 vaccine. The study, taken as a whole, reports: Only a handful of AZD1222 recipients, several in all, had baseline seropositivity. Repertoire samples came only from after the peak T cell response. Clonal diversity may have been underestimated in mostly white British donors.

Germline CDR1 LGHDT, CDR2 YNNKEL (reference sequence). Between the trimmed V and J ends, which lost 4 bases and 0 bases, there was a span of 19 bases. This CDR3 comprises 18 residues. As to this clone: Its antigen remains unidentified.

Sequenced by immunoSEQ multiplex PCR; TCRdb stores in-frame clones only, minus some. The sample lists approximately 100,000 clones; about nine tenths were seen once. The starting material was peripheral blood, obtained on day 0 of AZD1222 vaccination. The TCR originated in an adult in good health. V gene TRBV3-1 (or the pseudogene TRBV3-2) combines with J gene TRBJ1-3; no clear D gene. The CDR3 nucleotides read TGTGCCAGCAGCCCAATCGCACTCGGTTCCTTCTCTGGAAACACCATATATTTT. It yields the protein CASSPIALGSFSGNTIYF.